This T cell receptor (beta chain) is drawn from a study of early T cells in non-severe SARS-CoV-2 infection. Background on the study: It was bulk RNA from unsorted whole blood that was sequenced, and the chains were unpaired.

Germline CDR1 reads SQVTM; CDR2 reads ANQGSEA. The CDR3 has 13 amino acids. V was clipped by 0 bases and J by 4 bases, with 7 bases between them. Unique molecular identifiers were affixed to single, distinct cDNA molecules. TCRdb re-analysed the 5' RACE reads in MiXCR, keeping a single row per CDR3 protein. The sample records some 76,000 distinct CDR3 sequences, roughly an eighth being singletons. In this sample, this clonotype turned up a few times. Sequenced: whole blood. The chain recombines TRBV29-1 with TRBJ2-1; either TRBD1 or TRBD2 may supply D (6 bases each). The source is an adult who was a healthcare worker with PCR-confirmed SARS-CoV-2 infection or an uninfected control (not recorded which). The CDR3 region has the DNA TGCAGCGTTGAAGAAGGGGGGTACAATGAGCAGTTCTTC. It codes for CSVEEGGYNEQFF.